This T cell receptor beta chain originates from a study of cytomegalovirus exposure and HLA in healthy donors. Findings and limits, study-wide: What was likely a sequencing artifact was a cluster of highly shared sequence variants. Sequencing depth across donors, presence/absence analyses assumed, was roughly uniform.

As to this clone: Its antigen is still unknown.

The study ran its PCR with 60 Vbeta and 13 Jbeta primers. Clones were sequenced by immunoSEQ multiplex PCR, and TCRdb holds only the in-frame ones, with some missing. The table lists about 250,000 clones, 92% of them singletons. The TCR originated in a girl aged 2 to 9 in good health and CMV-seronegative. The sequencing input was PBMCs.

CDR3 protein: CASSLGAGKKYGYTF. Written as DNA, the CDR3 is TGTGCCAGCAGCTTAGGGGCAGGAAAGAAATATGGCTACACCTTC. The chain carries TRBV7-9 and TRBJ1-2; D is unclear. The V gene lost 1 base and the J gene lost 5 bases, with 14 bases spanning the gap. The CDR3 contains 15 residues. Germline V gene lookup returns CDR1 SEHNR and CDR2 FQNEAQ (reference sequence).